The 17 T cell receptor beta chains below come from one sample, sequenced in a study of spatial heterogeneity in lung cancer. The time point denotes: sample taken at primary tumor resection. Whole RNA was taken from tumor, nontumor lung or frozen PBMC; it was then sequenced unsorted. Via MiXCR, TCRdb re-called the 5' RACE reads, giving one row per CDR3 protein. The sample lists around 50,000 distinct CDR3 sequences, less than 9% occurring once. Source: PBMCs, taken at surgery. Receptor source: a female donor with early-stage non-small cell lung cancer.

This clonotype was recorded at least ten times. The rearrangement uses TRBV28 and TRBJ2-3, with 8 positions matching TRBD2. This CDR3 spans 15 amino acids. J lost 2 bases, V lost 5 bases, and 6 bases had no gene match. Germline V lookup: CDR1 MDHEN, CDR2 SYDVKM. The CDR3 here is CASSTSGGLTDTQYF. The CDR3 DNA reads TGTGCCAGCAGTACAAGCGGGGGTCTCACAGATACGCAGTATTTT.

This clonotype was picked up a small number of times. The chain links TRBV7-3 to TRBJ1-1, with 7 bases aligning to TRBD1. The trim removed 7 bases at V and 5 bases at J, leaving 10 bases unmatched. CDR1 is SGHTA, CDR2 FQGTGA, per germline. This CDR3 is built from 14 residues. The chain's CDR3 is CASTRVDRRTEAFF. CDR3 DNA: TGTGCCAGCACCCGGGTGGACAGGCGAACTGAAGCTTTCTTT. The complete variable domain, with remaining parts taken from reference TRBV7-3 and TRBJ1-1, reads GAGVSQTPSNKVTEKGKYVELRCDPISGHTALYWYRQSLGQGPEFLIYFQGTGAADDSGLPNDRFFAVRPEGSVSTLKIQRTERGDSAVYLCASTRVDRRTEAFFGQGTRLTVV.

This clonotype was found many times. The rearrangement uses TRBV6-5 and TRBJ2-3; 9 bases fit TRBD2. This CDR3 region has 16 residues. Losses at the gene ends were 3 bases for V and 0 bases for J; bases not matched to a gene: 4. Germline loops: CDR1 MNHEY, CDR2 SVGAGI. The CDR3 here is CASSYSGGTSTDTQYF. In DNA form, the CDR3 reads TGTGCCAGCAGTTATAGCGGGGGAACTAGCACAGATACGCAGTATTTT.

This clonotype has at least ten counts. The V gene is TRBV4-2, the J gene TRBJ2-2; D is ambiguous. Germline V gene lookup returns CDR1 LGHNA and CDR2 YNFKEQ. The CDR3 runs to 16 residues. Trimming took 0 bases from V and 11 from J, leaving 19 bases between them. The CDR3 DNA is TGTGCCAGCAGCCAAGATACGGCGGATTTCCAGATTGAGCTGTTTTTT. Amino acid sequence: CASSQDTADFQIELFF.

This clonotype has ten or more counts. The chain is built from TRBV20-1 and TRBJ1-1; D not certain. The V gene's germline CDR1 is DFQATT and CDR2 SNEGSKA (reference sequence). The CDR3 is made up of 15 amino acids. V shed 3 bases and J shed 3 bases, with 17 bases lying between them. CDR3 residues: CSASHLQVSDTEAFF. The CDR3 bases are TGCAGTGCTAGTCACCTTCAGGTTAGCGACACTGAAGCTTTCTTT.

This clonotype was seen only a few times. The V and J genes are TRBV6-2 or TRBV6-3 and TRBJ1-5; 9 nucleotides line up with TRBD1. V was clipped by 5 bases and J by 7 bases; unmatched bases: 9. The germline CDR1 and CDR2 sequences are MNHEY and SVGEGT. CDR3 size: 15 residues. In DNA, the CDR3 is TGTGCCAGCAGTGGACAGGGGATTACTCGACAGCCCCAGCATTTT. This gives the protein CASSGQGITRQPQHF.

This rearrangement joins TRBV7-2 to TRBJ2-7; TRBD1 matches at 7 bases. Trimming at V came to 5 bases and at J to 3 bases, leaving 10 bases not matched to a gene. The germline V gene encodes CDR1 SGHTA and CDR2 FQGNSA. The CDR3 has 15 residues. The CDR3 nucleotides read TGTGCCAGCAGCCTCAGCCCGGGACAGTTCTACGAGCAGTACTTC. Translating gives CASSLSPGQFYEQYF. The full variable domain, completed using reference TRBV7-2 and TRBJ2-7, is GAGVSQSPSNKVTEKGKDVELRCDPISGHTALYWYRQSLGQGLEFLIYFQGNSAPDKSGLPSDRFSAERTGGSVSTLTIQRTQQEDSAVYLCASSLSPGQFYEQYFGPGTRLTVT.

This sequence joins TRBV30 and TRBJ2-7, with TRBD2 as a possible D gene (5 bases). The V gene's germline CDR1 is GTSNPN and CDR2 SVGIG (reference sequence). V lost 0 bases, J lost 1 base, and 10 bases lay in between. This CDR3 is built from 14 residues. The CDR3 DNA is TGTGCCTGGAGTGTAGGGAGTGGGTCCTACGAGCAGTACTTC. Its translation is CAWSVGSGSYEQYF.

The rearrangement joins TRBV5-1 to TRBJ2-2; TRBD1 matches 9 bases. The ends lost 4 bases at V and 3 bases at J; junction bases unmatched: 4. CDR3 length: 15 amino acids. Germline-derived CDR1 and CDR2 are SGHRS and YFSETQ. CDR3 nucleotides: TGCGCCAGCAGCCCCCGGACAGGGGACACCGGGGAGCTGTTTTTT. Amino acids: CASSPRTGDTGELFF.

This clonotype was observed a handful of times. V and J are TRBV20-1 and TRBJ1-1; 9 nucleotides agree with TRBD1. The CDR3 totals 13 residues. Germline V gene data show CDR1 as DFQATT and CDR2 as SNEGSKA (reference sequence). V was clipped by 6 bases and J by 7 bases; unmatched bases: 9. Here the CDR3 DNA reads TGCAGTGCCTGGGACAGGGCGGATAGTGAAGCTTTCTTT. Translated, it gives CSAWDRADSEAFF.

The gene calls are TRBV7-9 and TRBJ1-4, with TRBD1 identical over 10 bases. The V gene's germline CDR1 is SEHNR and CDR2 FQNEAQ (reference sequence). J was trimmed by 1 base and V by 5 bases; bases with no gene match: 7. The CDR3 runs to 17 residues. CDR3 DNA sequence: TGTGCCAGCAGCCCCGGGACAGGGGCGATAACTAATGAAAAACTGTTTTTT. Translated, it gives CASSPGTGAITNEKLFF. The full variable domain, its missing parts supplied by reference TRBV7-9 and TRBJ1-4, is DTGVSQNPRHKITKRGQNVTFRCDPISEHNRLYWYRQTLGQGPEFLTYFQNEAQLEKSRLLSDRFSAERPKGSFSTLEIQRTEQGDSAMYLCASSPGTGAITNEKLFFGSGTQLSVL.

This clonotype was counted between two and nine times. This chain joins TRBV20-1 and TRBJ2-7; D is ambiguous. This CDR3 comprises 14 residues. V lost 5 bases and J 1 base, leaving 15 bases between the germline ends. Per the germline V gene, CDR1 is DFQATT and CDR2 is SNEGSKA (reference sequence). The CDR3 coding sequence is TGCAGTGCTGAACGTGGGGTAGGGTCCTACGAGCAGTACTTC. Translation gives CSAERGVGSYEQYF.

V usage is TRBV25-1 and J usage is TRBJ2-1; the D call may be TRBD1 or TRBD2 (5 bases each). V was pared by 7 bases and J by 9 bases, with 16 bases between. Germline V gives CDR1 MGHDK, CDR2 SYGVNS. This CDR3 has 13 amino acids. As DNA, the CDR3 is TGTGCCAGCATAGCCGGGGCTCACGGTGAGCAGTTCTTC. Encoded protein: CASIAGAHGEQFF.

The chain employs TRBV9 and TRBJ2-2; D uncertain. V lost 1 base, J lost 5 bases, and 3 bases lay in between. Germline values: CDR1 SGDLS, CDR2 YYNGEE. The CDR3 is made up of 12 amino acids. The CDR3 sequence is CASSVTTGELFF. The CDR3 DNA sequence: TGTGCCAGCAGCGTAACGACCGGGGAGCTGTTTTTT.

The CDR3 protein is CASSGRRDSKFGEQYF. Written as DNA, the CDR3 is TGCGCCAGCAGCGGGCGGAGGGACAGTAAGTTTGGCGAGCAGTACTTC. V gene TRBV4-3 combines with J gene TRBJ2-7, with D tentatively TRBD1 (7 bases). Trimming cost V 5 bases and J 6 bases, with 23 bases left between them. CDR1 and CDR2 from the germline V gene are LGHNA and YSLEER. The CDR3 has 16 amino acids.

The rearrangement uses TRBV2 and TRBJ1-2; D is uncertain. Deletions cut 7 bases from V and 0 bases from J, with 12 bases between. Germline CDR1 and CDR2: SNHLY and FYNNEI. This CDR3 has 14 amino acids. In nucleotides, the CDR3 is TGTGCCAGCAATATCAGGAGTTCTAACTATGGCTACACCTTC. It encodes CASNIRSSNYGYTF. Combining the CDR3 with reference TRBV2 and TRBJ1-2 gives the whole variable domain EPEVTQTPSHQVTQMGQEVILRCVPISNHLYFYWYRQILGQKVEFLVSFYNNEISEKSEIFDDQFSVERPDGSNFTLKIRSTKLEDSAMYFCASNIRSSNYGYTFGSGTRLTVV.

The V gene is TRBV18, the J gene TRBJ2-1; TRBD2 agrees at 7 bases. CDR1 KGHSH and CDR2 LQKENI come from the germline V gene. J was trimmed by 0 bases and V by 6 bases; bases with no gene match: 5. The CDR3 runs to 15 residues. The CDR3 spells CASSPGTTSYNEQFF. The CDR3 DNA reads TGTGCCAGCTCCCCAGGGACTACCTCCTACAATGAGCAGTTCTTC.